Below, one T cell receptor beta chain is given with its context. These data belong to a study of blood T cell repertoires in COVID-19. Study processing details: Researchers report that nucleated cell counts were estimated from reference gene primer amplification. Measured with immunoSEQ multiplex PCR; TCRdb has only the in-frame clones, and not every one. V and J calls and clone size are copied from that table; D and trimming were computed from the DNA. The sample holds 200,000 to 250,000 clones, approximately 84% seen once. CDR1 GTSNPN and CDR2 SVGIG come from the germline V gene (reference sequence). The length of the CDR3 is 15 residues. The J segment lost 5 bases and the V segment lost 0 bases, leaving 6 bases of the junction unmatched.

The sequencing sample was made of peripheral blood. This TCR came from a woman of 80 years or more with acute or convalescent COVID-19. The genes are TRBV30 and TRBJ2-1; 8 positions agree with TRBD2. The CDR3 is CAWSVGLAGNNEQFF. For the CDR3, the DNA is TGTGCCTGGAGTGTAGGGCTAGCGGGCAACAATGAGCAGTTCTTC.